Listed below are T cell receptor beta chains from one sample, sequenced in a study of naive CD8 T cells in extremely preterm neonates. Data came from immunoSEQ multiplex PCR; TCRdb stores just in-frame clones and leaves some out. The table includes 4,500 to 6,500 clones, 95% to 98% detected once. Sequenced input: naive CD8+ T cells from blood. These receptors originate from a human donor in good health. Both conserved end residues are trimmed from each CDR3. Not all rows give a size; the values are once, few, many and, for expanded clones, a class.

j_gene	abundance	v_gene	CDR3aa
TRBJ2-7	-	TRBV5-1	ASKPGQGSYEQY
TRBJ2-5	-	TRBV7-9	ASSLWDREETQY
TRBJ2-7	-	TRBV7-6	ASSRKREGGSYEQY
TRBJ2-1	-	TRBV7-3	ASSLSPGSYNEQF
TRBJ2-4	-	TRBV14	ASSQEVGTGIIAKNIQY
TRBJ1-2	-	TRBV28	ASSTPRQDGYT
TRBJ2-5	-	TRBV28	ASSFLAGEGETQY
TRBJ2-7	once	TRBV11-3	ASSADSIGYEQY
TRBJ2-4	-	TRBV6-5	ASSSGSAGIQY
TRBJ1-4	-	TRBV4-1	ASSQTGSVPTNEKLF
TRBJ1-1	-	TRBV10-1	ASSESRVADTEAF
TRBJ1-5	-	TRBV7-2	ASSAGRRQPQH
TRBJ2-1	-	TRBV9	ASSVDRVAGGWGNEQF
TRBJ1-2	once	TRBV9	ASSGVSDRGSSNYGYT
TRBJ1-5	-	TRBV4-3	ASSQEDSINQPQH
TRBJ1-1	-	TRBV29-1	SVRGGTSPEAF
TRBJ2-7	-	TRBV7-6	ASSAGTGIYEQY
TRBJ2-7	-	TRBV5-6	ASRHSGRAFDEQY
TRBJ1-1	-	TRBV4-1	ASSTPSGTGNTEAF
TRBJ2-1	-	TRBV28	ASSFDGLADHNEQF
TRBJ1-2	-	TRBV27	ASSSPGEGYT
TRBJ2-1	-	TRBV7-9	ASSLGLAGAHEQF
TRBJ2-5	-	TRBV4-3	ASSQEVSGRRETQY
TRBJ1-5	-	TRBV7-9	ASSRGFEYSNQPQH
TRBJ2-1	-	TRBV7-6	ASSLAVDPGGDSYNEQF
TRBJ1-5	-	TRBV6-6	ASRARGQGGNQPQH
TRBJ2-5	-	TRBV7-9	ASSLDKETQY